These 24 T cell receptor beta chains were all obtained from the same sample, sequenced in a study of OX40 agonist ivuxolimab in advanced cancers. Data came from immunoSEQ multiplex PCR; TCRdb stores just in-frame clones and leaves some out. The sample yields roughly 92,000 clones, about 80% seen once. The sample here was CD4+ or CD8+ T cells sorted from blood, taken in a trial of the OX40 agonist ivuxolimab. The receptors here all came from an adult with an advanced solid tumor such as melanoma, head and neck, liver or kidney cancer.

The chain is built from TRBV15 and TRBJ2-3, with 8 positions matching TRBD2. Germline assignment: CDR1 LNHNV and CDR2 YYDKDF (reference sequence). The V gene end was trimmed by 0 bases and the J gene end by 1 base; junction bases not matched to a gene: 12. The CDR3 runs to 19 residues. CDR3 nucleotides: TGTGCCACCAGCAGAGATCGAGGCGGGGGGACCGAACGCACAGATACGCAGTATTTT. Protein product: CATSRDRGGGTERTDTQYF. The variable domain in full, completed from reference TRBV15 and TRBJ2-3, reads DAMVIQNPRYQVTQFGKPVTLSCSQTLNHNVMYWYQQKSSQAPKLLFHYYDKDFNNEADTPDNFQSRRPNTSFCFLDIRSPGLGDTAMYLCATSRDRGGGTERTDTQYFGPGTRLTVL.

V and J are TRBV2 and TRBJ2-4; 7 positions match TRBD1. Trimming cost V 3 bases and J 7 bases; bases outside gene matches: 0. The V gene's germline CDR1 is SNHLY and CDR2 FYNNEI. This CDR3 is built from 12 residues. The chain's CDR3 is CASSDRGNIQYF. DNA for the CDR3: TGTGCCAGCAGTGACAGGGGGAACATTCAGTACTTC.

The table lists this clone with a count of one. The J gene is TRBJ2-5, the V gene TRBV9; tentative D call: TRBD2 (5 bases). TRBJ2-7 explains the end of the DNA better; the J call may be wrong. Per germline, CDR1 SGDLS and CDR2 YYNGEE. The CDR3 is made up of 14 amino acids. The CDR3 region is CASSAGSEGYEQYF. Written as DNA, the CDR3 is TGTGCCAGCAGCGCTGGGTCTGAGGGCTACGAGCAGTACTTC.

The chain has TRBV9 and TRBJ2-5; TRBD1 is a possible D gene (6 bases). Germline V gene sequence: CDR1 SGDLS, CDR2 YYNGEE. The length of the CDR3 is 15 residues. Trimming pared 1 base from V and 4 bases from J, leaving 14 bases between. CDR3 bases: TGTGCCAGCAGCGTAACCCACCGAGGGGGAGAGACCCAGTACTTC. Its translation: CASSVTHRGGETQYF. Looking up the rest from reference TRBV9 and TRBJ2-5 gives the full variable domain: DSGVTQTPKHLITATGQRVTLRCSPRSGDLSVYWYQQSLDQGLQFLIQYYNGEERAKGNILERFSAQQFPDLHSELNLSSLELGDSALYFCASSVTHRGGETQYFGPGTRLLVL.

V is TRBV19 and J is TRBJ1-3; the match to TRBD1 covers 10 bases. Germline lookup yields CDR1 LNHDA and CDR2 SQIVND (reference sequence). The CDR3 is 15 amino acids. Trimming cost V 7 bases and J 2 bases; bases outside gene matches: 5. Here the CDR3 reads CASTGQGNTGNTIYF. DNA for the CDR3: TGTGCCAGTACGGGACAGGGGAATACTGGAAACACCATATATTTT.

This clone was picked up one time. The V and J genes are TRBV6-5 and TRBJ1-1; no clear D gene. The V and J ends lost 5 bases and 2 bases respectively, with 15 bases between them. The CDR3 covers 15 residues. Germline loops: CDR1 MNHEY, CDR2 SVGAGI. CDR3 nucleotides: TGTGCCAGCAGTCGCCCGGGAGTTAGAAACACTGAAGCTTTCTTT. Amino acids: CASSRPGVRNTEAFF.

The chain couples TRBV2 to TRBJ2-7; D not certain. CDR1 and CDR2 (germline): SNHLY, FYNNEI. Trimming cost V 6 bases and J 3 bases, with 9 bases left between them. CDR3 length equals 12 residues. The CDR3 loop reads CASRESLYEQYF. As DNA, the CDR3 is TGTGCCAGCAGGGAGAGCCTCTACGAGCAGTACTTC.

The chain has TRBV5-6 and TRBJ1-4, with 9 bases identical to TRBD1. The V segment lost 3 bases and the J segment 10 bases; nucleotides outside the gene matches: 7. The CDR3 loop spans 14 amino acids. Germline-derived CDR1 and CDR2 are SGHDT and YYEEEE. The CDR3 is CASSWDRERVKLFF. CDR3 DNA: TGTGCCAGCAGCTGGGACAGGGAACGGGTAAAACTGTTTTTT.

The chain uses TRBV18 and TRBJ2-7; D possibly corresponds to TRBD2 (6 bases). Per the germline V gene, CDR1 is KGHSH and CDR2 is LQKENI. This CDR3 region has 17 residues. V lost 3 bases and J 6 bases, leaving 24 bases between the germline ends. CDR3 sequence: CASSPPPTGVRVREQYF. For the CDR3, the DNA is TGTGCCAGCTCACCCCCCCCTACGGGAGTTCGCGTTCGCGAGCAGTACTTC.

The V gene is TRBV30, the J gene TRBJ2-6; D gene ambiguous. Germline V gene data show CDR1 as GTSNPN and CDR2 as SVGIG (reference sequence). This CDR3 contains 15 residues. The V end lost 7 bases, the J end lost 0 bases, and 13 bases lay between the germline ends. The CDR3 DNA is TGTGCCTTCAGTACCCCCTACTCTGGGGCCAACGTCCTGACTTTC. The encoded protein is CAFSTPYSGANVLTF.

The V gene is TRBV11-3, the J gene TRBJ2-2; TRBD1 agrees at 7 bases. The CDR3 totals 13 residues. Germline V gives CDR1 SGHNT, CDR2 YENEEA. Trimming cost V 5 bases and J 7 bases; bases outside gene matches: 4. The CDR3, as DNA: TGTGCCAGCAGCCTAGGGGGCGTCGGGGAGCTGTTTTTT. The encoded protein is CASSLGGVGELFF.

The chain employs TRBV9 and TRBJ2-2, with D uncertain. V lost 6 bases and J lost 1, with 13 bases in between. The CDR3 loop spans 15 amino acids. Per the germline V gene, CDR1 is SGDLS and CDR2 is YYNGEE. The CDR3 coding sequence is TGTGCCAGCAAGGTGGGCAAAGTGAACACCGGGGAGCTGTTTTTT. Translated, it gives CASKVGKVNTGELFF.

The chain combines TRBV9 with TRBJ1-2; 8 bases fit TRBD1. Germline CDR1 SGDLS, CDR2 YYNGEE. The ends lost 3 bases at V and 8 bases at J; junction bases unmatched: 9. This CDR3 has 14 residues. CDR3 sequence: CASSGQGFLWGYTF. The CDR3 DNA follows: TGTGCCAGCAGCGGACAGGGGTTCCTATGGGGCTACACCTTC.

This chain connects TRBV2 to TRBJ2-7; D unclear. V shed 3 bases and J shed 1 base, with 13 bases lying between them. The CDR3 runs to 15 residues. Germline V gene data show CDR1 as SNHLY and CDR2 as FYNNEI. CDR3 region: CASSDSFPVSYEQYF. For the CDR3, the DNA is TGTGCCAGCAGTGATTCATTCCCAGTATCCTACGAGCAGTACTTC.

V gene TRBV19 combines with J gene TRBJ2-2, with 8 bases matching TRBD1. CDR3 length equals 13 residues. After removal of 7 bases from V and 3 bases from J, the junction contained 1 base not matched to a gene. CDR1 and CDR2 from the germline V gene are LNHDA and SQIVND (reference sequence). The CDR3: CASKDRDTGELFF. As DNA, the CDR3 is TGTGCCAGTAAGGACAGGGACACCGGGGAGCTGTTTTTT.

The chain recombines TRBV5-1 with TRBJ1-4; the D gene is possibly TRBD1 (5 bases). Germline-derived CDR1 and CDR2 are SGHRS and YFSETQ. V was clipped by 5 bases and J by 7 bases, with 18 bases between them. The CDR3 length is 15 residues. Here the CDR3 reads CASRESGGGGEKLFF. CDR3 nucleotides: TGCGCCAGCAGAGAGTCGGGGGGAGGTGGTGAAAAACTGTTTTTT.

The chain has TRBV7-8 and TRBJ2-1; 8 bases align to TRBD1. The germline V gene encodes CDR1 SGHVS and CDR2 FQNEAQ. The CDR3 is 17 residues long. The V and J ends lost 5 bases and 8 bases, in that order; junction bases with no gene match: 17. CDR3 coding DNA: TGTGCCAGCAGCCCCGCACGGAGTCAGGGGGCTGGATATGAGCAGTTCTTC. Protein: CASSPARSQGAGYEQFF. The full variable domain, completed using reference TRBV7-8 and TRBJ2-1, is GAGVSQSPRYKVAKRGQDVALRCDPISGHVSLFWYQQALGQGPEFLTYFQNEAQLDKSGLPSDRFFAERPEGSVSTLKIQRTQQEDSAVYLCASSPARSQGAGYEQFFGPGTRLTVL.

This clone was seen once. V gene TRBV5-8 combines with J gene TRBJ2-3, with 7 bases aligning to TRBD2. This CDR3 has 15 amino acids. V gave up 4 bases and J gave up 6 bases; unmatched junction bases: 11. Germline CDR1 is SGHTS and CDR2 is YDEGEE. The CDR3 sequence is CASSPWPAGVDTQYF. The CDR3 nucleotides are TGTGCCAGCAGCCCCTGGCCCGCGGGGGTGGATACGCAGTATTTT.

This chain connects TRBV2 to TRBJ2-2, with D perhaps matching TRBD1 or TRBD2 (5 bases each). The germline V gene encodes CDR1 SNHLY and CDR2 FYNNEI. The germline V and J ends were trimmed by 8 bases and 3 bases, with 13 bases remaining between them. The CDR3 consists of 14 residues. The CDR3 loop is CASGWDRDTGELFF. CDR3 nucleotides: TGTGCCAGCGGCTGGGACCGCGACACCGGGGAGCTGTTTTTT.

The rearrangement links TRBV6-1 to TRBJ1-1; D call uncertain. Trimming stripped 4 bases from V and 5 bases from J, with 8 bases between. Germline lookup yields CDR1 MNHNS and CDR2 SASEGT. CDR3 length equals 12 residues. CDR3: CASSVHVTEAFF. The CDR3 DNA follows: TGTGCCAGCAGTGTACACGTTACTGAAGCTTTCTTT.

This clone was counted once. CDR3 loop: CASSQPGWDSSGNTIYF. CDR3 sequence (DNA): TGCGCCAGCAGCCAACCTGGGTGGGACAGCTCTGGAAACACCATATATTTT. V usage is TRBV4-1 and J usage is TRBJ1-3, with TRBD1 matching over 7 bases. The germline V gene encodes CDR1 MGHRA and CDR2 YSYEKL. The CDR3 is 17 amino acids. Trimming cost V 2 bases and J 0 bases; bases outside gene matches: 7.

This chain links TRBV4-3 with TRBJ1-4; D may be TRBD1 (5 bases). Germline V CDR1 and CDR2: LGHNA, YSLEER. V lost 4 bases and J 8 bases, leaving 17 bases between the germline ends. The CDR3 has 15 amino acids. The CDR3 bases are TGCGCCAGCAGCCCTAGACTAGGGGTAGAGGAAAAACTGTTTTTT. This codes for CASSPRLGVEEKLFF.

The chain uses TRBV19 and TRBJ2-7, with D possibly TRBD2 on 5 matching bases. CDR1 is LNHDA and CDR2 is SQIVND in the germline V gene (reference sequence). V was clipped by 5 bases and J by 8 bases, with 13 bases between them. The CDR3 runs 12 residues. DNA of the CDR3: TGTGCCAGTAGTGCCGAGGGTGTGAAGCAGTACTTC. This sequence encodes CASSAEGVKQYF. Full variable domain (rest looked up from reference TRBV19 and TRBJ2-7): DGGITQSPKYLFRKEGQNVTLSCEQNLNHDAMYWYRQDPGQGLRLIYYSQIVNDFQKGDIAEGYSVSREKKESFPLTVTSAQKNPTAFYLCASSAEGVKQYFGPGTRLTVT.

The CDR3 nucleotides are TGCGCCAGCAGCTTGGCAGGGTCGTCCTACGAGCAGTACTTC. Amino acid sequence: CASSLAGSSYEQYF. The chain recombines TRBV5-1 with TRBJ2-7; TRBD1 might be the D (5 bases). V was trimmed by 0 bases and J by 1 base, leaving 8 bases between them. There are 14 residues in the CDR3. From germline, CDR1 is SGHRS and CDR2 YFSETQ.